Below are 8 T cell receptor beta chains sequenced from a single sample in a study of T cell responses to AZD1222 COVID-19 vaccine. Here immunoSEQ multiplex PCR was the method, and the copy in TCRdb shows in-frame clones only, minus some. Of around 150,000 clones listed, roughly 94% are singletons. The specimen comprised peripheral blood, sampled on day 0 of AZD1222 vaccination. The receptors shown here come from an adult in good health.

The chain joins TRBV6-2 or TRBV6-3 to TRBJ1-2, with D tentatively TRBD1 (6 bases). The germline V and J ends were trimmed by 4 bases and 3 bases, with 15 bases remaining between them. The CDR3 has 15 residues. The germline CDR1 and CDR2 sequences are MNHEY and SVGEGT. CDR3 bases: TGTGCCAGCAGTTCATACAGGGAGGATTACTATGGCTACACCTTC. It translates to CASSSYREDYYGYTF.

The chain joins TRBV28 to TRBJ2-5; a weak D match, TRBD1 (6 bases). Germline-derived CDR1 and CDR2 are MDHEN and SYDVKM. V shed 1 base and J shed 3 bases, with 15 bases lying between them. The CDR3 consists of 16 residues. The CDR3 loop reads CASSLSSPTGKETQYF. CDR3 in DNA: TGTGCCAGCAGTTTATCGAGCCCGACAGGAAAAGAGACCCAGTACTTC.

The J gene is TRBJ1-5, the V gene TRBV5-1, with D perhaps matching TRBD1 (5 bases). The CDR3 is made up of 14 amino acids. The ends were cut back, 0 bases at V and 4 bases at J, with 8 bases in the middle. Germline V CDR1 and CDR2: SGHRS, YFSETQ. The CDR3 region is CASSLGQPNQPQHF. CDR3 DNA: TGCGCCAGCAGCTTGGGACAGCCTAATCAGCCCCAGCATTTT.

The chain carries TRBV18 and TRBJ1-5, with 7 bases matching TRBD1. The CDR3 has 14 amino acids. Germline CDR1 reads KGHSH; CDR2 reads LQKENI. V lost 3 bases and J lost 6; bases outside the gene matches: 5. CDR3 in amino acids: CASSPTGNGQPQHF. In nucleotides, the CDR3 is TGTGCCAGCTCACCGACAGGGAATGGTCAGCCCCAGCATTTT.

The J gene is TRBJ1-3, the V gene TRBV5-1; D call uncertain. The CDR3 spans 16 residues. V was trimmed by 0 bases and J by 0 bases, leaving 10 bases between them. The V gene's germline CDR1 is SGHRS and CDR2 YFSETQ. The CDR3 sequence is CASSLASRSSGNTIYF. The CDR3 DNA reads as TGCGCCAGCAGCTTGGCCTCCAGGTCCTCTGGAAACACCATATATTTT.

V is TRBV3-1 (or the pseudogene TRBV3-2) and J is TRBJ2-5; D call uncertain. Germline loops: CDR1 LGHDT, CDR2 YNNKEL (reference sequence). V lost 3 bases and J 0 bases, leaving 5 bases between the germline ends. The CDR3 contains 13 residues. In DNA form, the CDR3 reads TGTGCCAGCAGCCATAACCACCAAGAGACCCAGTACTTC. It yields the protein CASSHNHQETQYF.

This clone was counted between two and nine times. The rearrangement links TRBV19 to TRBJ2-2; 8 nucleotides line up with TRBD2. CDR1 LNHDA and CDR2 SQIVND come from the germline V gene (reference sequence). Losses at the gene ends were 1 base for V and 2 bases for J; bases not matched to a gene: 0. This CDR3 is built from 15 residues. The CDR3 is CASSIVAGNTGELFF. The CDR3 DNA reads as TGTGCCAGTAGTATAGTAGCGGGAAACACCGGGGAGCTGTTTTTT.

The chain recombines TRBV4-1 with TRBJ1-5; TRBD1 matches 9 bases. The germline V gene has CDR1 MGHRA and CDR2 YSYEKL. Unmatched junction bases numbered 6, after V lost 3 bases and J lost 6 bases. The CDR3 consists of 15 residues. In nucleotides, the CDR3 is TGCGCCAGCAGCCAGGCCGGGACAGGGTTTCAGCCCCAGCATTTT. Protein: CASSQAGTGFQPQHF.